The rows below give T cell receptor beta chains drawn from one sample of a study of patients and donors after allogeneic stem cell transplantation. TCRdb re-called the RT-PCR reads with MiXCR, one entry per CDR3 protein. The repertoire consists of roughly 880,000 distinct CDR3 sequences, with roughly 18% occurring once and the leading ten covering under 6.5%. The sequenced material came from blood, either unsorted or a sorted T cell fraction (not recorded which). Receptor source: a human donor who was either an allogeneic HSCT recipient or a stem cell or donor lymphocyte infusion donor (not recorded which). It is not recorded whose cells these are; they may come from a transplant donor. Each CDR3 is given with its conserved first and last residue. A D gene is named only where the DNA matches it firmly. Clone size is given for some rows only: seen once, a few or many times, or a class if the clone is expanded.

V gene,clone size,D gene,J gene,CDR3 DNA,CDR3 protein
TRBV7-9,few,TRBD2,TRBJ2-2,TGTGCCAGCAATGGACTAGCGGGAGTATCTTCCGGGGAGCTGTTTTTT,CASNGLAGVSSGELFF
TRBV5-1,few,TRBD2,TRBJ2-2,TGCGCCACCAGCAGAGCGGGGACGAACACCGGGGAGCTGTTTTTT,CATSRAGTNTGELFF
TRBV6-5,few,-,TRBJ1-4,TGTGCCAGCAGTTCCGGTCCAACACTGTTTTTT,CASSSGPTLFF
TRBV20-1,-,TRBD1,TRBJ1-6,TGCAGTGCTGCCCGGGACAGGGTTCAATCACCCCTCCACTTT,CSAARDRVQSPLHF
TRBV9,many,TRBD2,TRBJ2-3,TGTGCCAGCAGCGTAATTAGCGGGCCCACAGATACGCAGTATTTT,CASSVISGPTDTQYF
TRBV7-2,few,-,TRBJ1-2,TGTGCCAGCAGTGAAGACCCATACTCGGGACATTATGTCGGCTACACCTTC,CASSEDPYSGHYVGYTF
TRBV12-3/TRBV12-4,-,TRBD1,TRBJ2-7,TGTGCCAGCAGTCCCCGGGGACAGAGCAGCGGCGAGCAGTACTTC,CASSPRGQSSGEQYF
TRBV6-1,-,TRBD2,TRBJ2-3,TGTGCCACCTCTTCCGGGGGGGCCAGCACAGATACGCAGTATTTT,CATSSGGASTDTQYF
TRBV2,few,-,TRBJ2-3,TGTGCCAGCAGTGTCGCAGACACAGATACGCAGTATTTT,CASSVADTDTQYF
TRBV20-1,-,-,TRBJ1-5,TGCAGTGCTAGAGACTCTTCAGGGACTAGCAATCAGCCCCAGCATTTT,CSARDSSGTSNQPQHF
TRBV29-1,few,-,TRBJ1-1,TGCAGCGTCCAACAAAGGCGGGGTAGGGACACTGAAGCTTTCTTT,CSVQQRRGRDTEAFF
TRBV4-1,many,-,TRBJ2-7,TGCGCCAGCAGCCAGGGCTACTACGAGCAGTACTTC,CASSQGYYEQYF
TRBV7-2,-,TRBD2,TRBJ2-5,TGTGCCAGCAGCTTGAGCGGGAGAGAGCGGGAGACCCAGTACTTC,CASSLSGRERETQYF
TRBV20-1,few,-,TRBJ1-1,TGCAGTGCTAAACAATCCGGACAGAGGAACACTGAAGCTTTCTTT,CSAKQSGQRNTEAFF
TRBV2,-,-,TRBJ2-3,TGTGCCAGCAAGGAGGGACTCCGCACAGATACGCAGTATTTT,CASKEGLRTDTQYF
TRBV29-1,many,-,TRBJ2-1,TGCAGCACCCTCATGGACGGGGGCCGACCAAACTCCTACAATGAGCAGTTCTTC,CSTLMDGGRPNSYNEQFF
TRBV4-1,few,-,TRBJ2-2,TGCGCCAGCAGCCAAGAAAGGGTAGGGGGCGGGGAGCTGTTTTTT,CASSQERVGGGELFF
TRBV9,many,TRBD2,TRBJ2-3,TGTGCCAGCAGCGTGCGGGGGGGGACAGATACGCAGTATTTT,CASSVRGGTDTQYF
TRBV20-1,few,-,TRBJ2-1,TGCAGTGCTAGAGATCTAACATATGACCTGGGTGAGCAGTTCTTC,CSARDLTYDLGEQFF
TRBV20-1,few,TRBD2,TRBJ2-1,TGCAGTGCCGCGGGACTAGCGGTGGGTGAGCAGTTCTTC,CSAAGLAVGEQFF
TRBV15,-,TRBD1,TRBJ2-3,TGTGCCACCAGCAGGCACAGGGGGAACACAGATACGCAGTATTTT,CATSRHRGNTDTQYF
TRBV20-1,many,-,TRBJ2-7,TGCAGTGCAACCGGGACAAATTCCTACGAGCAGTACTTC,CSATGTNSYEQYF
TRBV20-1,-,TRBD1,TRBJ1-5,TGCAGTGCCAAGGGGCCCGGGACAGACAATCAGCCCCAGCATTTT,CSAKGPGTDNQPQHF
TRBV9,-,TRBD2,TRBJ2-5,TGTGCCAGCAGTCCCGGACTAGCAGAGATCCAAGAGACCCAGTACTTC,CASSPGLAEIQETQYF
TRBV5-1,many,-,TRBJ1-2,TGCGCCAGCAGCTTGGATTCCGACTATGGCTACACCTTC,CASSLDSDYGYTF
TRBV7-9,-,-,TRBJ2-2,TGTGCCAGCAGCCCGCCTGTCTTGTTCTCCGGGGAGCTGTTTTTT,CASSPPVLFSGELFF
TRBV11-1,few,-,TRBJ2-3,TGTGCCAGCAGCTCGATTGGCGGGGGCACAGATACGCAGTATTTT,CASSSIGGGTDTQYF
TRBV27,-,-,TRBJ1-2,TGTGCCAGCAGCATCAACAGGTTCCTCGTTTATGGCTACACCTTC,CASSINRFLVYGYTF
TRBV29-1,many,-,TRBJ2-7,TGCAGCGTTGAAACGATTGGCGGTTCCTACGAGCAGTACTTC,CSVETIGGSYEQYF
TRBV5-1,many,-,TRBJ2-2,TGCGCCAGCAGCTTAACCGGGACCAGGAACACCGGGGAGCTGTTTTTT,CASSLTGTRNTGELFF
TRBV7-9,many,TRBD2,TRBJ2-3,TGTGCCAGCAGCCAAGGACTAGCGGGGATCACAGATACGCAGTATTTT,CASSQGLAGITDTQYF
TRBV15,-,-,TRBJ2-1,TGTGCCACCAGCAGAGTCCAGAGCTCCTACAATGAGCAGTTCTTC,CATSRVQSSYNEQFF
TRBV10-3,few,-,TRBJ1-3,TGTGCCATCAGTGAGTCGATGGACAGAGGAAACACCATATATTTT,CAISESMDRGNTIYF
TRBV12-3/TRBV12-4,-,TRBD2,TRBJ2-2,TGTGCCAGCACCCCCGCGACTAGCGGGAGACTCGGGGAGCTGTTTTTT,CASTPATSGRLGELFF
TRBV27,few,-,TRBJ2-7,TGTGCCAGCAGTCCCCAGACTATATCCTTTTACGAGCAGTACTTC,CASSPQTISFYEQYF
TRBV3-1,-,-,TRBJ1-2,TGTGCCAGCAGCCCCCAGACGGGGCACTATGGCTACACCTTC,CASSPQTGHYGYTF
TRBV3-1,-,-,TRBJ2-1,TGTGCCAGCAGCCAAGAACAGGCGCAGTTCTTC,CASSQEQAQFF
TRBV4-1,-,TRBD1,TRBJ1-1,TGCGCTAGCAGCCAGGCCCCCAGGGGGCGAAACACTGAAGCTTTCTTT,CASSQAPRGRNTEAFF
TRBV20-1,few,-,TRBJ2-5,TGCAGTGCTAGGGAAGGGGCTTTGGAGACCCAGTACTTC,CSAREGALETQYF
TRBV9,-,-,TRBJ1-1,TGTGCCAGCAGCGTAGAGGGCACTAAGGCCACTGAAGCTTTCTTT,CASSVEGTKATEAFF
TRBV5-1,few,-,TRBJ2-7,TGCGCCAGCAGCTTGGGCCGAGCGGGCCTTGCCTACGAGCAGTACTTC,CASSLGRAGLAYEQYF
TRBV2,-,-,TRBJ2-2,TGTGCCAGCCGGGGGCAGTACACCGGGGAGCTGTTTTTT,CASRGQYTGELFF
TRBV30,-,TRBD1,TRBJ1-5,TGTGCCTGGACCGACAGGGGCAGTCAGCCCCAGCATTTT,CAWTDRGSQPQHF
TRBV4-1,few,TRBD1,TRBJ2-7,TGCGCCAGCAGCCAATACGAGGGGGCAACCTACGAGCAGTACTTC,CASSQYEGATYEQYF
TRBV4-3,few,-,TRBJ2-1,TGCGCCAGCAGCCCTGAGTCGGGGAGTGCGAATGAGCAGTTCTTC,CASSPESGSANEQFF
TRBV24-1,-,TRBD1,TRBJ2-1,TGTGCCACCAGTGACCGATGGACAGGGAGGAATGAGCAGTTCTTC,CATSDRWTGRNEQFF
TRBV20-1,many,-,TRBJ2-3,TGCAGTGCTAGTCAGGTTGTCCAAGCAGATACGCAGTATTTT,CSASQVVQADTQYF
TRBV15,-,-,TRBJ2-5,TGTGCCACCAGCAGAAACATGGAGACCCAGTACTTC,CATSRNMETQYF
TRBV30,few,-,TRBJ2-1,TGTGCCTGGGGCGGGGTCAATGAGCAGTTCTTC,CAWGGVNEQFF
TRBV20-1,many,TRBD2,TRBJ2-7,TGCAGTGCGGGGGGGACTTCTCCCTACGAGCAGTACTTC,CSAGGTSPYEQYF
TRBV6-1,-,-,TRBJ1-1,TGTGCCAGCAGCCCCCCGGGAACGGTGGGGAATGAAGCTTTCTTT,CASSPPGTVGNEAFF
TRBV4-1,few,-,TRBJ1-2,TGCGCCAGCAGCCATGGGGAGGGTGGCTACACCTTC,CASSHGEGGYTF
TRBV12-3/TRBV12-4,many,TRBD1,TRBJ1-2,TGTGCCAGCAGTCTTCGACAGGGGGGAAACTATGGCTACACCTTC,CASSLRQGGNYGYTF